This record covers a single T cell receptor beta chain. The data derive from a study of blood T cell repertoires in COVID-19. Study in general: Sites across the United States, Italy and Spain contributed samples from acute and convalescent COVID-19. T cells, B-cell-depleted T cells, or PBMCs provided the cDNA or gDNA that served as material.

V gave up 10 bases and J gave up 4 bases, with 10 bases separating them. The CDR3 totals 11 residues. Germline V gene lookup returns CDR1 SGHNT and CDR2 YYREEE (reference sequence). Per the authors' pipeline: Estimation of nucleated cell counts was performed using reference gene primer amplification. Only in-frame clones appear in the TCRdb table, and some are missing; sequencing was by immunoSEQ multiplex PCR. V and J calls and clone size are as listed in that table; D and trimming were resolved from the DNA. The table lists 50,000 to 75,000 clones, around 86% of them singletons, with under 30% in the top ten.

This TCR was recovered from a woman of 80 years or more with active or convalescent COVID-19. Sequencing was done on a sample of peripheral blood. The chain employs TRBV5-4 and TRBJ2-3; no definite D call. The CDR3 DNA sequence: TGTGCCTACTCTTTGGCAGATACGCAGTATTTT. Encoded protein: CAYSLADTQYF.